A single sample is the source of the 15 T cell receptor beta chains below, sequenced in a study of cytotoxic CD8 clonotypes in ibrutinib-treated CLL. The repertoire was sequenced with immunoSEQ multiplex PCR; TCRdb's copy has only in-frame clones and lacks some. The sample comprises fewer than 50,000 clones, more than 45% of which are singletons, and over 25% rests with the top ten. This material consisted of PBMCs, taken after 12 months of ibrutinib treatment. The receptors originated from a human donor with chronic lymphocytic leukemia.

This clone was picked up a small number of times. V usage is TRBV28 and J usage is TRBJ2-1, with unresolved D. The CDR3 is made up of 10 amino acids. Deletions cut 3 bases from V and 6 bases from J, with 0 bases between. Germline CDR1 MDHEN, CDR2 SYDVKM. CDR3 sequence reads: CASSFNEQFF. The CDR3 DNA sequence: TGTGCCAGCAGTTTCAATGAGCAGTTCTTC. Full variable domain (rest looked up from reference TRBV28 and TRBJ2-1): DVKVTQSSRYLVKRTGEKVFLECVQDMDHENMFWYRQDPGLGLRLIYFSYDVKMKEKGDIPEGYSVSREKKERFSLILESASTNQTSMYLCASSFNEQFFGPGTRLTVL.

The chain is built from TRBV9 and TRBJ2-1, with a possible D match to TRBD1 (6 bases). Looked up from germline, CDR1 is SGDLS and CDR2 is YYNGEE. CDR3 length: 16 amino acids. Trimming shortened V by 0 bases and J by 5 bases, and 15 bases separated the two germline ends. This CDR3 is CASSVEVQGWNNEQFF. The CDR3 coding sequence is TGTGCCAGCAGCGTAGAAGTCCAGGGGTGGAACAATGAGCAGTTCTTC. The full variable domain, rest sourced from reference TRBV9 and TRBJ2-1, is DSGVTQTPKHLITATGQRVTLRCSPRSGDLSVYWYQQSLDQGLQFLIQYYNGEERAKGNILERFSAQQFPDLHSELNLSSLELGDSALYFCASSVEVQGWNNEQFFGPGTRLTVL.

V gene TRBV14 combines with J gene TRBJ1-2; TRBD1 matches at 9 bases. Germline assignment: CDR1 SGHDN and CDR2 FVKESK. The V segment lost 3 bases and the J segment 5 bases; nucleotides outside the gene matches: 7. CDR3 length: 15 amino acids. The DNA of the CDR3 is TGTGCCAGCAGCCATCGGGCGGACAGGGGTTATGGCTACACCTTC. Translating it yields CASSHRADRGYGYTF.

J is TRBJ1-2 and V is TRBV6-1; D is uncertain. CDR3 length equals 12 residues. Trimming took 8 bases from V and 1 from J, leaving 8 bases between them. The germline gives CDR1 MNHNS, CDR2 SASEGT. The CDR3 sequence is CASARDNYGYTF. As DNA, the CDR3 is TGTGCCAGCGCCCGGGATAACTATGGCTACACCTTC.

J is TRBJ2-5 and V is TRBV27, with TRBD1 identical over 10 bases. The trim removed 5 bases at V and 5 bases at J, leaving 11 bases unmatched. The CDR3 runs to 16 residues. Germline assignment: CDR1 MNHEY and CDR2 SMNVEV (reference sequence). In DNA, the CDR3 is TGTGCCAGCAGTGTTAGCGGGACAGGGGTGACGGAGACCCAGTACTTC. This translates into CASSVSGTGVTETQYF.

Ten or more counts support this clone. The rearrangement links TRBV11-3 to TRBJ2-7; 7 bases are a match to TRBD2. Looked up from germline, CDR1 is SGHNT and CDR2 is YENEEA. This CDR3 region has 20 residues. V shed 7 bases, J shed 0 bases, and the junction held 24 bases outside the gene matches. The CDR3 protein is CASTLKSLRENQFSSYEQYF. In DNA form, the CDR3 reads TGTGCCAGCACGCTTAAGTCCCTGCGGGAGAACCAATTTAGCTCCTACGAGCAGTACTTC.

The rearrangement links TRBV30 to TRBJ2-5, with D perhaps matching TRBD2 (6 bases). The CDR3 is 15 residues long. Trimming cost V 0 bases and J 0 bases, with 11 bases left between them. Per germline, CDR1 GTSNPN and CDR2 SVGIG (reference sequence). In DNA, the CDR3 is TGTGCCTGGAGTGTACCCGGAGGGTACCAAGAGACCCAGTACTTC. Its translation is CAWSVPGGYQETQYF.

The V gene is TRBV5-1, the J gene TRBJ2-6; unclear D gene. Deletions cut 6 bases from V and 0 bases from J, with 10 bases between. The CDR3 loop spans 15 amino acids. Germline CDR1 is SGHRS and CDR2 is YFSETQ. The CDR3 DNA reads as TGCGCCAGCAACGACGTTAGCTCTGGGGCCAACGTCCTGACTTTC. Its translation: CASNDVSSGANVLTF.

In nucleotides, the CDR3 is TGTGCCTGGAGTGTACCCGACAGGGAAAATTCACCCCTCCACTTT. Residues: CAWSVPDRENSPLHF. The rearrangement links TRBV30 to TRBJ1-6; 7 nucleotides agree with TRBD1. The germline V gene encodes CDR1 GTSNPN and CDR2 SVGIG (reference sequence). J lost 7 bases, V lost 0 bases, and 6 bases had no gene match. This CDR3 contains 15 residues.

This clone was counted a single time. The chain carries TRBV16 and TRBJ2-7; no clear D. The CDR3 spans 11 residues. Germline CDR1 and CDR2: KGHSY and FQNENV. V lost 4 bases, J lost 7 bases, and 8 bases lay in between. The CDR3 DNA reads TGTGCCAGCAGCCTCGCACGAGAGCAGTACTTC. This gives the protein CASSLAREQYF.

The chain recombines TRBV5-4 with TRBJ2-2; 7 bases agree with TRBD1. CDR3 length equals 16 residues. Germline values: CDR1 SGHNT, CDR2 YYREEE (reference sequence). With V trimmed by 2 bases and J by 0 bases, 4 bases remained unmatched. CDR3 nucleotides: TGTGCCAGCAGCTTTAACAGGGGCTCGAACACCGGGGAGCTGTTTTTT. Protein product: CASSFNRGSNTGELFF. The full variable domain, its missing parts supplied by reference TRBV5-4 and TRBJ2-2, is ETGVTQSPTHLIKTRGQQVTLRCSSQSGHNTVSWYQQALGQGPQFIFQYYREEENGRGNFPPRFSGLQFPNYSSELNVNALELDDSALYLCASSFNRGSNTGELFFGEGSRLTVL.

This chain links TRBV5-1 with TRBJ2-7; perhaps TRBD2 as D (5 bases). Trimming stripped 0 bases from V and 0 bases from J, with 10 bases between. CDR1 and CDR2 (germline): SGHRS, YFSETQ. This CDR3 has 15 amino acids. The CDR3 DNA sequence: TGCGCCAGCAGCTTGGGGGCTAGCTCCTCCTACGAGCAGTACTTC. It specifies CASSLGASSSYEQYF.

The V and J genes are TRBV9 and TRBJ2-1; D assignment may be TRBD1 or TRBD2 (6 bases each). The V gene's germline CDR1 is SGDLS and CDR2 YYNGEE. Between the trimmed V and J ends, which lost 0 bases and 8 bases, there was a span of 12 bases. The CDR3 spans 14 residues. This chain's CDR3 is CASSVEGGKDEQFF. The CDR3 DNA sequence: TGTGCCAGCAGCGTAGAAGGGGGGAAGGATGAGCAGTTCTTC.

Worth noting for this clone: This sample includes further DNA sequences coding for the same CDR3. The CDR3 protein is CASSRQGSYNEQFF. As DNA, the CDR3 is TGTGCCAGCAGTAGACAGGGCTCTTACAATGAGCAGTTCTTC. The V gene is TRBV2, the J gene TRBJ2-1, with TRBD1 matching 7 bases. Germline CDR1 and CDR2: SNHLY and FYNNEI. CDR3 length equals 14 residues. V lost 5 bases, J lost 4 bases, and 5 bases stayed unmatched.

V and J are TRBV4-1 and TRBJ2-7; 11 nucleotides line up with TRBD2. This CDR3 spans 15 amino acids. Germline loops: CDR1 MGHRA, CDR2 YSYEKL. The V gene end was trimmed by 4 bases and the J gene end by 1 base; junction bases not matched to a gene: 3. The CDR3 DNA reads TGCGCCAGCAGCCTACTAGCGGGAGAGTCCTACGAGCAGTACTTC. It encodes CASSLLAGESYEQYF.